This T cell receptor (beta chain) was profiled in a study of Ad26.COV2.S vaccination and SARS-CoV-2 variants. As for the study in general: Into the muscle, Ad26.COV2.S was dosed once or twice, 56 days apart.

Of note for this clone: Antigen specificity is unknown.

Broader study findings: Whether participants received vaccine or placebo, their non-spike TCR breadth was similar. Estimates derived from TCR breadth and depth analyses may have underestimated total T cell responses.

Trimming stripped 1 base from V and 6 bases from J, with 12 bases between. The CDR3 is made up of 14 amino acids. Germline V gives CDR1 LNHDA, CDR2 SQIVND (reference sequence). This table comes from immunoSEQ multiplex PCR, and its TCRdb copy is limited to in-frame clones, with some not included. The table has some 390,000 clones, about 89% seen once. Treatment specified: some 20 received Ad26.COV2.S at low or high dose, single or two shots; about 5 received placebo; per-sample allocation not given. Samples were taken on day 63 after the first vaccine or placebo injection. In Boston, an adult donor aged 18-55 years took part.

The chain has TRBV19 and TRBJ1-1, with D perhaps TRBD1 (5 bases). The specimen comprised peripheral blood, sampled in a trial of Ad26.COV2.S vaccine versus placebo. This receptor was identified in a person aged 18-60 years who received the Ad26.COV2.S COVID-19 vaccine or a placebo. In DNA form, the CDR3 reads TGTGCCAGTAGTATAGTTCCTGGGGGGTCTGAAGCTTTCTTT. Protein: CASSIVPGGSEAFF.